Following are 27 T cell receptor beta chains from one sample sequenced in a study of blood T cell repertoires in COVID-19. Repertoires were generated with immunoSEQ multiplex PCR, while TCRdb's copy carries only in-frame clones and drops some. Of roughly 42,000 clones listed, roughly nine tenths are singletons. Sequences were obtained from peripheral blood. The receptors here all came from a man aged 25-45 years with active or convalescent COVID-19.

V is TRBV11-2 and J is TRBJ1-1; D gene ambiguous. The CDR3 contains 11 residues. The V gene lost 5 bases and the J gene lost 11 bases, with 12 bases spanning the gap. In germline, CDR1 is SGHAT, CDR2 FQNNGV. CDR3 sequence: CASSPGMLAFF. CDR3 nucleotides: TGTGCCAGCAGCCCGGGAATGTTGGCTTTCTTT.

V is TRBV25-1 and J is TRBJ2-1, with D possibly TRBD2 on 6 matching bases. V was clipped by 6 bases and J by 5 bases, with 17 bases between them. Germline assignment: CDR1 MGHDK and CDR2 SYGVNS. The CDR3 has 15 residues. The CDR3 DNA reads as TGTGCCAGCAGCAAGGACCCTCGGGGGAACAATGAGCAGTTCTTC. Its protein product is CASSKDPRGNNEQFF.

V gene TRBV4-3 combines with J gene TRBJ2-1, with TRBD2 identical over 8 bases. The trim removed 0 bases at V and 15 bases at J, leaving 10 bases unmatched. Germline CDR1 is LGHNA and CDR2 is YSLEER. CDR3 length equals 14 residues. In nucleotides, the CDR3 is TGCGCCAGCAGCCAAGACCCGGGAGGGCCGATTGGGTTCTTC. Its translation is CASSQDPGGPIGFF.

The V and J genes are TRBV19 and TRBJ1-4, with 8 positions matching TRBD1. The J segment lost 7 bases and the V segment lost 6 bases, leaving 10 bases of the junction unmatched. The CDR3 covers 15 residues. The germline V gene encodes CDR1 LNHDA and CDR2 SQIVND (reference sequence). For the CDR3, the DNA is TGTGCCAGTAGCCAGACAGGGGATGCGACTGAAAAACTGTTTTTT. Residues: CASSQTGDATEKLFF.

The CDR3 bases are TGTGCCAGCAGCTTAGGACTAGCGGGGTACAATGAGCAGTTCTTC. It is translated as CASSLGLAGYNEQFF. The rearrangement links TRBV7-2 to TRBJ2-1; 11 positions match TRBD2. Germline V CDR1 and CDR2: SGHTA, FQGNSA. There are 15 residues in the CDR3. V shed 1 base and J 4 bases; nucleotides not matched to a gene: 0.

The CDR3 loop reads CASSGQGNTEAFF. Written as DNA, the CDR3 is TGTGCCAGCAGCGGACAGGGAAACACTGAAGCTTTCTTT. V usage is TRBV6-5 and J usage is TRBJ1-1; TRBD1 matches at 8 bases. CDR3 length: 13 amino acids. CDR1 and CDR2 (germline): MNHEY, SVGAGI. The V gene end was trimmed by 6 bases and the J gene end by 2 bases; junction bases not matched to a gene: 2.

The CDR3 sequence is CASTKAGMTEAFF. CDR3 nucleotide sequence: TGTGCCAGCACAAAAGCTGGTATGACTGAAGCTTTCTTT. The V gene is TRBV6-5, the J gene TRBJ1-1; D call uncertain. The V end lost 7 bases, the J end lost 5 bases, and 14 bases lay between the germline ends. In germline, CDR1 is MNHEY, CDR2 SVGAGI. The CDR3 length is 13 residues.

This chain links TRBV5-1 with TRBJ1-3; D not certain. Germline V gene sequence: CDR1 SGHRS, CDR2 YFSETQ. CDR3 size: 13 residues. Trimming took 0 bases from V and 3 from J, leaving 4 bases between them. The CDR3 reads CASSLGSGNTIYF. The CDR3 DNA reads TGCGCCAGCAGCTTGGGCAGTGGAAACACCATATATTTT.

The chain has TRBV19 and TRBJ1-2, with 11 bases lining up with TRBD1. This CDR3 is built from 15 residues. Per the germline V gene, CDR1 is LNHDA and CDR2 is SQIVND (reference sequence). V lost 9 bases to trimming and J lost 2 bases; unmatched junction nucleotides: 8. The CDR3 region is CASGWTGGGNYGYTF. The DNA of the CDR3 is TGTGCCAGCGGTTGGACAGGGGGCGGAAACTATGGCTACACCTTC.

The chain has TRBV18 and TRBJ2-3, with 10 positions matching TRBD2. Germline V gene data show CDR1 as KGHSH and CDR2 as LQKENI. J lost 14 bases, V lost 3 bases, and 8 bases had no gene match. The CDR3 totals 13 residues. The CDR3 loop is CASSPGLADLGYF. As DNA, the CDR3 is TGTGCCAGCTCACCCGGACTAGCGGACCTGGGGTATTTT.

The chain joins TRBV2 to TRBJ2-5; 8 positions match TRBD1. The trim removed 5 bases at V and 4 bases at J, leaving 9 bases unmatched. The CDR3 contains 15 residues. CDR1 is SNHLY, CDR2 FYNNEI, per germline. The CDR3 DNA sequence: TGTGCCAGCAGTTCCCAGGGGGCGCTTGGAGAGACCCAGTACTTC. The encoded protein is CASSSQGALGETQYF.

CDR3 DNA: TGTGCCAGCATAGGACTAGCGATGGGAGATACGCAGTATTTT. It codes for CASIGLAMGDTQYF. The V and J genes are TRBV27 and TRBJ2-3, with 9 bases identical to TRBD2. V was pared by 7 bases and J by 5 bases, with 7 bases of the junction left unmatched. The germline V gene has CDR1 MNHEY and CDR2 SMNVEV (reference sequence). The CDR3 spans 14 residues.

The chain employs TRBV2 and TRBJ2-1; 7 nucleotides agree with TRBD2. The junction had 15 bases not matched to a gene; V was cut back by 7 bases and J by 3 bases. Germline loops: CDR1 SNHLY, CDR2 FYNNEI. CDR3 length: 17 amino acids. CDR3 sequence: CASKGTTTSSLYNEQFF. As DNA, the CDR3 is TGTGCCAGCAAAGGGACTACAACTAGCTCCCTCTACAATGAGCAGTTCTTC.

J is TRBJ1-3 and V is TRBV6-1; 7 nucleotides align to TRBD1. CDR3 size: 17 residues. Looked up from germline, CDR1 is MNHNS and CDR2 is SASEGT. With 1 base clipped from V and 0 bases from J, the junction kept 6 bases outside the gene matches. CDR3 in amino acids: CASSEVGTVASGNTIYF. In nucleotides, the CDR3 is TGTGCCAGCAGTGAAGTTGGGACAGTGGCCTCTGGAAACACCATATATTTT.

The chain uses TRBV11-2 and TRBJ2-5, with 11 positions matching TRBD1. The germline V gene encodes CDR1 SGHAT and CDR2 FQNNGV. The CDR3 spans 16 residues. J lost 5 bases, V lost 5 bases, and 10 bases had no gene match. The CDR3 here is CASSTRTGGGGETQYF. The CDR3 DNA follows: TGTGCCAGCAGCACCCGGACAGGGGGCGGGGGGGAGACCCAGTACTTC.

The chain is built from TRBV29-1 and TRBJ2-1; D is perhaps TRBD2 (6 bases). Trimming removed 7 bases from V and 0 bases from J, with 19 bases in between. CDR1 SQVTM and CDR2 ANQGSEA come from the germline V gene. This CDR3 has 16 residues. CDR3 nucleotide sequence: TGCAGCGCCGGAGCCGGACTACCGGGCTCCTACAATGAGCAGTTCTTC. Its translation: CSAGAGLPGSYNEQFF.

This chain connects TRBV11-2 to TRBJ2-7; 7 bases are a match to TRBD2. The trim removed 4 bases at V and 3 bases at J, leaving 12 bases unmatched. The CDR3 runs to 16 residues. The V gene's germline CDR1 is SGHAT and CDR2 FQNNGV. In nucleotides, the CDR3 is TGTGCCAGCAGCTCCGTGGGGGGGACCCCCGTCTACGAGCAGTACGTC. As protein: CASSSVGGTPVYEQYV.

V gene TRBV6-5 combines with J gene TRBJ1-5; a weak D match, TRBD1 (6 bases). In germline, CDR1 is MNHEY, CDR2 SVGAGI. V was trimmed by 5 bases and J by 3 bases, leaving 14 bases between them. The CDR3 is 15 residues long. CDR3 coding DNA: TGTGCCAGCAGTCGGACAGTTTTCGCCAATCAGCCCCAGCATTTT. This encodes CASSRTVFANQPQHF.

V and J are TRBV5-4 and TRBJ2-7; 8 nucleotides match TRBD1. CDR1 and CDR2 (germline): SGHNT, YYREEE (reference sequence). V shed 4 bases and J 4 bases; nucleotides not matched to a gene: 1. The CDR3 has 12 amino acids. The CDR3 coding sequence is TGTGCCAGCAGCGACAGGGGATACGAGCAGTACGTC. Encoded protein: CASSDRGYEQYV.

This clone was detected a few times. The J gene is TRBJ1-1, the V gene TRBV9, with 7 bases that match TRBD1. Germline trimming cut 1 base from V and 1 base from J; bases unmatched to any gene: 7. The CDR3 has 16 residues. Germline V gene data show CDR1 as SGDLS and CDR2 as YYNGEE. In nucleotides, the CDR3 is TGTGCCAGCAGCGTACAGGGGGGTCAGGAGAACACTGAAGCTTTCTTT. Translation: CASSVQGGQENTEAFF.

The rearrangement joins TRBV6-1 to TRBJ2-5; D perhaps matches TRBD2 (7 bases). Trimming took 1 base from V and 5 from J, leaving 11 bases between them. The CDR3 consists of 14 residues. Germline CDR1 is MNHNS and CDR2 is SASEGT. CDR3 in amino acids: CASSEGGGRETQYF. Written as DNA, the CDR3 is TGTGCCAGCAGTGAAGGGGGGGGCAGGGAGACCCAGTACTTC.

CDR3 sequence (DNA): TGCGCCAGCAGTGAGTCGGGAAGGGGAATCGGGCCGAACACTGAAGCTTTCTTT. It encodes CASSESGRGIGPNTEAFF. The chain couples TRBV10-1 to TRBJ1-1; possible D gene TRBD1, 5 bases. Germline V gene lookup returns CDR1 WNHNN and CDR2 SYGVQD (reference sequence). V shed 0 bases and J shed 1 base, with 18 bases lying between them. The CDR3 runs to 18 residues.

The chain uses TRBV7-9 and TRBJ2-7, with D perhaps TRBD1 (7 bases). The CDR3 sequence is 15 residues long. The V end lost 0 bases, the J end lost 3 bases, and 12 bases lay between the germline ends. Germline-derived CDR1 and CDR2 are SEHNR and FQNEAQ (reference sequence). The CDR3 DNA reads TGTGCCAGCAGCTTAGCGCAGGGGGACTTCTACGAGCAGTACTTC. Translating it yields CASSLAQGDFYEQYF.

V usage is TRBV6-6 and J usage is TRBJ1-1; no definite D call. V was shortened by 2 bases and J by 4 bases, with 11 bases between the two germline ends. The germline V gene encodes CDR1 MNHNY and CDR2 SVGAGI (reference sequence). The CDR3 is 14 amino acids. CDR3 sequence reads: CASSYEVRGTEAFF. The CDR3 DNA follows: TGTGCCAGCAGTTACGAGGTGCGAGGCACTGAAGCTTTCTTT.

The chain links TRBV2 to TRBJ1-5, with TRBD1 matching over 7 bases. CDR3 length equals 16 residues. CDR1 and CDR2 from the germline V gene are SNHLY and FYNNEI. Trimming cost V 4 bases and J 2 bases; bases outside gene matches: 8. CDR3 sequence reads: CASSAGGRGGNQPQHF. The DNA of the CDR3 is TGTGCCAGCAGTGCCGGGGGCAGGGGGGGCAATCAGCCCCAGCATTTT.

This sequence joins TRBV5-7 and TRBJ1-3, with a possible D match to TRBD1 (5 bases). TRBV5-7 is an open reading frame whose function is uncertain. The germline V and J ends were trimmed by 4 bases and 0 bases, with 11 bases remaining between them. The CDR3 consists of 15 residues. The CDR3 DNA is TGTGCCAGCAGCGGGGGAGGGTTCTCTGGAAACACCATATATTTT. Residues: CASSGGGFSGNTIYF.

V is TRBV3-1 (or the pseudogene TRBV3-2) and J is TRBJ2-7; 10 bases are a match to TRBD1. Trimming cost V 0 bases and J 2 bases; bases outside gene matches: 4. The CDR3 extends over 16 amino acids. CDR1 LGHDT and CDR2 YNNKEL come from the germline V gene (reference sequence). The CDR3 DNA reads TGTGCCAGCAGCCAAGATCTGGACAGGGGGACCTACGAGCAGTACTTC. This codes for CASSQDLDRGTYEQYF.